One sample yielded the 8 T cell receptor beta chains listed below, sequenced in a study of cytomegalovirus exposure and HLA in healthy donors. The PCR contained 60 Vbeta and 13 Jbeta primers. The data were produced by immunoSEQ multiplex PCR, yet TCRdb's version contains in-frame clones alone and is incomplete. This sample yields under 150,000 clones, of which about four fifths are seen a single time; over 1% belongs to the top ten. Specimen: PBMCs. Receptors originate from a male donor in good health and CMV-seropositive.

The rearrangement links TRBV5-1 to TRBJ2-5; a weak D match, TRBD2 (6 bases). V lost 0 bases to trimming and J lost 5 bases, with 14 bases between them. This CDR3 has 15 amino acids. The germline gives CDR1 SGHRS, CDR2 YFSETQ. The CDR3 spells CASSLGGANEETQYF. The DNA of the CDR3 is TGCGCCAGCAGCTTGGGCGGGGCTAATGAGGAGACCCAGTACTTC.

There are a few counts of this clone. The V and J genes are TRBV5-4 and TRBJ2-1; 8 bases are shared with TRBD2. Per the germline V gene, CDR1 is SGHNT and CDR2 is YYREEE (reference sequence). CDR3 length: 18 residues. The V and J ends lost 4 bases and 10 bases, in that order; junction bases with no gene match: 22. CDR3 in DNA: TGTGCCAGCAGCCCCACCCTGACGACGCACGGGGGGGTGTTCGAGCAGTTCTTC. It encodes CASSPTLTTHGGVFEQFF.

DNA of the CDR3: TGTGCCAGCAGCGGGGGGGGGACGGGGATCACCGGGGAGCTGTTTTTT. It translates to CASSGGGTGITGELFF. V and J are TRBV9 and TRBJ2-2; the match to TRBD2 covers 7 bases. Germline lookup yields CDR1 SGDLS and CDR2 YYNGEE. The V and J ends lost 3 bases and 4 bases, in that order; junction bases with no gene match: 9. The CDR3 spans 16 residues. Together with reference TRBV9 and TRBJ2-2, the CDR3 gives the full variable domain: DSGVTQTPKHLITATGQRVTLRCSPRSGDLSVYWYQQSLDQGLQFLIQYYNGEERAKGNILERFSAQQFPDLHSELNLSSLELGDSALYFCASSGGGTGITGELFFGEGSRLTVL.

The chain recombines TRBV11-2 with TRBJ2-7, with 8 bases fitting TRBD1. Per germline, CDR1 SGHAT and CDR2 FQNNGV. V lost 5 bases, J lost 0 bases, and 6 bases stayed unmatched. This CDR3 comprises 15 residues. Here the CDR3 reads CASSLRTGSSYEQYF. Written as DNA, the CDR3 is TGTGCCAGCAGCCTTCGGACAGGGAGCTCCTACGAGCAGTACTTC.

This clone was seen more than once but under ten times. The gene calls are TRBV21-1 and TRBJ2-7; no check of the table's D call, TRBD2, against the DNA was made. TRBV21-1 corresponds to a pseudogene. The CDR3 extends over 16 amino acids. CDR3: CASSSGQPSIIYEQYF. CDR3 nucleotide sequence: TGTGCCAGCAGCAGCGGGCAGCCATCTATCATCTACGAGCAGTACTTC.

This clone was seen more than once but under ten times. The V call is TRBV28, the J call TRBJ2-7, with 11 bases lining up with TRBD1. CDR3 size: 15 residues. Trimming took 4 bases from V and 7 from J; bases not matched to a gene: 9. From germline, CDR1 is MDHEN and CDR2 SYDVKM. This CDR3 reads CASSSPGQGAQEQYF. The CDR3 DNA reads TGTGCCAGCAGTTCCCCCGGACAGGGGGCCCAAGAGCAGTACTTC. The entire variable domain, with the rest obtained from reference TRBV28 and TRBJ2-7, is as follows: DVKVTQSSRYLVKRTGEKVFLECVQDMDHENMFWYRQDPGLGLRLIYFSYDVKMKEKGDIPEGYSVSREKKERFSLILESASTNQTSMYLCASSSPGQGAQEQYFGPGTRLTVT.

The rearrangement links TRBV28 to TRBJ2-1; the D gene is possibly TRBD2 (6 bases). The CDR3 is 16 residues long. The ends were cut back, 5 bases at V and 2 bases at J, with 16 bases in the middle. Germline lookup yields CDR1 MDHEN and CDR2 SYDVKM. The CDR3 is CASSPWAEGTYNEQFF. For the CDR3, the DNA is TGTGCCAGCAGTCCCTGGGCGGAGGGTACCTACAATGAGCAGTTCTTC.

This clone was counted only a few times. This chain uses TRBV5-8 with TRBJ1-1, with 9 nucleotides matching TRBD1. V lost 4 bases, J lost 4 bases, and 14 bases stayed unmatched. Per germline, CDR1 SGHTS and CDR2 YDEGEE. CDR3 size: 17 residues. CDR3 amino acids: CASSAGTGISMTTEAFF. The CDR3, as DNA: TGTGCCAGCAGCGCCGGGACAGGGATTTCTATGACCACTGAAGCTTTCTTT.